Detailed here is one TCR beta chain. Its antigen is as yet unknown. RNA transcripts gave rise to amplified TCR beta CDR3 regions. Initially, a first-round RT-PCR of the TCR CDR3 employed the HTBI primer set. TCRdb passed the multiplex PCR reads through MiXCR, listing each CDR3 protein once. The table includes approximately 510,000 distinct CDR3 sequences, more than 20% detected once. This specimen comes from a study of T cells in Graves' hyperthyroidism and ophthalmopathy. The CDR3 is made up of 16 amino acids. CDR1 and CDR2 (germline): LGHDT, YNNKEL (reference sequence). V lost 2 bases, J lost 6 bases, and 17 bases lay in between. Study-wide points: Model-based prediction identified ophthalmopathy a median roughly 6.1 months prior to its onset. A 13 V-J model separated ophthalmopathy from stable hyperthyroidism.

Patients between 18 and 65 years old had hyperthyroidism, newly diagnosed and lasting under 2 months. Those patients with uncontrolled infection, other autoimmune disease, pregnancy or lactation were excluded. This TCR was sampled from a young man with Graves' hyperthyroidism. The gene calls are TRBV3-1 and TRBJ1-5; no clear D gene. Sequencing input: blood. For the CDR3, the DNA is TGTGCCAGCAGCCAAAGCCCCCCCGGGCGGGGTCAGCCCCAGCATTTT. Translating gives CASSQSPPGRGQPQHF.